The T cell receptor (beta chain) under discussion was sequenced for a study of PD-L1 blockade in urothelial cancer. Study background: Patients previously received 0 to 3 chemotherapy regimens. Blood underwent analysis 3 weeks (second dose) and 6 weeks after treatment began.

The sample's time point: pretreatment peripheral blood. Study conclusions and caveats: Patients who had durable benefit saw their tumor-associated blood clones expand more at 3 weeks. Patients with below-median pretreatment blood clonality survived longer.

Generated by immunoSEQ multiplex PCR, the TCRdb table keeps only in-frame clones and is missing some. The table has tens of thousands of clones, roughly 84% seen once; the top ten hold around a tenth. Comments on this clone: Its antigen is undetermined.

The CDR3 loop spans 17 amino acids. Germline loops: CDR1 SGHNT, CDR2 YYREEE (reference sequence). After removal of 4 bases from V and 5 bases from J, the junction contained 16 bases not matched to a gene. V gene TRBV5-4 combines with J gene TRBJ2-3, with TRBD1 identical over 7 bases. The sequence was collected from a woman in her 70s with urothelial cancer. This material consisted of PBMCs, taken around atezolizumab (anti-PD-L1) treatment. In DNA, the CDR3 is TGTGCCAGCAGCACCAAGACAGGGAATTGGGTGGGAGATACGCAGTATTTT. Protein sequence: CASSTKTGNWVGDTQYF. The full variable domain, completed using reference TRBV5-4 and TRBJ2-3, is ETGVTQSPTHLIKTRGQQVTLRCSSQSGHNTVSWYQQALGQGPQFIFQYYREEENGRGNFPPRFSGLQFPNYSSELNVNALELDDSALYLCASSTKTGNWVGDTQYFGPGTRLTVL.